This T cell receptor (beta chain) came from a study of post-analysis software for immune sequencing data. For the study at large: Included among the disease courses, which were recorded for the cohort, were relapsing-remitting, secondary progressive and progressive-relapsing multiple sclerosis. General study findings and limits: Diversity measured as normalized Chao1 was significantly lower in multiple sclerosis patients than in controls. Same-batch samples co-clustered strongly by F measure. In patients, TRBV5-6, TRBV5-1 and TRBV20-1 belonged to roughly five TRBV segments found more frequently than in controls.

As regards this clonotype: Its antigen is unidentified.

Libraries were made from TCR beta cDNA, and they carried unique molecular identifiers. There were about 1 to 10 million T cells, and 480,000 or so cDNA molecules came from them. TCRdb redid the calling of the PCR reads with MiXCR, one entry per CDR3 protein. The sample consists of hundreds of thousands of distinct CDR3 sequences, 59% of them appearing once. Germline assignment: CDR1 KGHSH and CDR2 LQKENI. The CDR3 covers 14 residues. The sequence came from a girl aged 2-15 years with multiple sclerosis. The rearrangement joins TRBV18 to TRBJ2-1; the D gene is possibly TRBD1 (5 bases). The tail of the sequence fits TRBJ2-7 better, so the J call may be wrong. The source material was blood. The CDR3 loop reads CASSQQDTLYEQYF. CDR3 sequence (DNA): TGTGCCAGCTCACAACAGGACACACTCTACGAGCAGTACTTC.